Shown below are 30 T cell receptor beta chains from a single sample sequenced in a study of monozygotic twins with inflammatory bowel disease. For each CDR3 protein, TCRdb gives one entry from its re-call of the 5' RACE reads, without DNA. Its table records some 130,000 distinct CDR3 sequences. Sequenced: blood. Receptors were obtained from a human donor with ulcerative colitis or Crohn's disease, or a healthy co-twin of an affected twin (not recorded which).

The chain recombines TRBV6-5 with TRBJ1-1. Germline loops: CDR1 MNHEY, CDR2 SVGAGI. The CDR3 runs 13 residues. The CDR3 is CASSRIQNTEAFF.

The chain combines TRBV11-1 with TRBJ2-1; checking the TCRdb D call of TRBD2 is not possible without DNA. Germline CDR1 and CDR2: SGHAT and FQDESV (reference sequence). The CDR3 sequence is 13 residues long. Here the CDR3 reads CASSFERLNEQFF.

The J gene is TRBJ1-1, the V gene TRBV10-3. This CDR3 has 12 residues. From germline, CDR1 is ENHRY and CDR2 SYGVKD. CDR3 region: CAISDRNTEAFF.

The genes are TRBV6-2 or TRBV6-3 and TRBJ2-7; the TCRdb D gene call, TRBD2, has no DNA to confirm it. The CDR3 is 15 residues long. CDR1 is MNHEY, CDR2 SVGEGT, per germline. The CDR3 is CASSSGLAGAYEQYF.

The rearrangement links TRBV6-5 to TRBJ2-5. Germline CDR1 and CDR2: MNHEY and SVGAGI. The CDR3 extends over 16 amino acids. The CDR3 is CASSYLFSGDQETQYF.

The chain recombines TRBV12-3 or TRBV12-4 with TRBJ1-6; with no DNA, the TCRdb D assignment of TRBD1 cannot be verified. CDR3 length: 17 amino acids. This CDR3 is CASSFQTGEKGNSPLHF.

V usage is TRBV20-1 and J usage is TRBJ2-3; TCRdb reports TRBD1, a call that lacks DNA to check it against. CDR3 length: 14 amino acids. Germline CDR1 DFQATT, CDR2 SNEGSKA (reference sequence). CDR3 sequence reads: CSGPPLASTDTQYF.

The chain carries TRBV12-3 or TRBV12-4 and TRBJ1-5; TCRdb names TRBD1, which stays unverified in the absence of DNA. This CDR3 region has 15 residues. The CDR3: CASSVGQGDGQPQHF.

The gene calls are TRBV10-2 and TRBJ2-3; TCRdb proposes TRBD1, but this gene call is untestable without DNA. The germline V gene encodes CDR1 WSHSY and CDR2 SAAADI. The CDR3 is 18 amino acids. The CDR3 sequence: CASSEAGLGQALAYTQYF.

CDR3: CASSGNYEQYF. The chain uses TRBV5-1 and TRBJ2-7. This CDR3 spans 11 amino acids. CDR1 and CDR2 from the germline V gene are SGHRS and YFSETQ. The full variable domain, its missing parts supplied by reference TRBV5-1 and TRBJ2-7, is KAGVTQTPRYLIKTRGQQVTLSCSPISGHRSVSWYQQTPGQGLQFLFEYFSETQRNKGNFPGRFSGRQFSNSRSEMNVSTLELGDSALYLCASSGNYEQYFGPGTRLTVT.

CDR3 sequence reads: CASSLLRYEQYF. The rearrangement uses TRBV7-2 and TRBJ2-7. There are 12 residues in the CDR3. Germline V gives CDR1 SGHTA, CDR2 FQGNSA.

This rearrangement joins TRBV4-2 to TRBJ1-2; TCRdb picks TRBD1, but there is no DNA to check that call. The germline V gene has CDR1 LGHNA and CDR2 YNFKEQ. CDR3 length equals 16 residues. The CDR3 here is CASSPQPGQGAGGYTF.

The chain couples TRBV6-1 to TRBJ1-5. The germline V gene encodes CDR1 MNHNS and CDR2 SASEGT. The CDR3 length is 15 residues. CDR3 sequence reads: CASSIGGVGNQPQHF.

The V and J genes are TRBV6-5 and TRBJ2-5. This CDR3 has 11 residues. From germline, CDR1 is MNHEY and CDR2 SVGAGI. CDR3 region: CASSYHQTQYF.

V and J are TRBV6-5 and TRBJ1-2. The length of the CDR3 is 13 residues. Germline values: CDR1 MNHEY, CDR2 SVGAGI. The CDR3 protein is CASSYSGGDGYTF.

The CDR3 loop reads CASSPLGGSNQPQHF. The rearrangement uses TRBV6-1 and TRBJ1-5; TCRdb proposes TRBD1, but this gene call is untestable without DNA. The CDR3 is 15 amino acids. The germline gives CDR1 MNHNS, CDR2 SASEGT.

The chain is built from TRBV5-1 and TRBJ1-1; as DNA is missing, the TRBD1 call by TCRdb cannot be tested. CDR1 is SGHRS and CDR2 is YFSETQ in the germline V gene. The CDR3 runs to 17 residues. The CDR3: CASSLIPTGRGYTEAFF.

The chain links TRBV6-2 or TRBV6-3 to TRBJ1-2. The V gene's germline CDR1 is MNHEY and CDR2 SVGEGT. The CDR3 runs 22 residues. This CDR3 is CASTLDGRLPRQAPPAHYGYTF.

The V and J genes are TRBV7-2 and TRBJ2-1; TCRdb returns TRBD2, unconfirmable since there is no DNA. Germline CDR1 reads SGHTA; CDR2 reads FQGNSA. This CDR3 region has 17 residues. CDR3 residues: CASSLEGTSGRANEQFF.

This rearrangement joins TRBV20-1 to TRBJ1-5. The germline V gene encodes CDR1 DFQATT and CDR2 SNEGSKA (reference sequence). This CDR3 has 15 amino acids. The CDR3 loop is CSALSGPYSNQPQHF.

V usage is TRBV11-1 and J usage is TRBJ2-2; TCRdb picks TRBD2, but there is no DNA to check that call. CDR1 is SGHAT and CDR2 is FQDESV in the germline V gene (reference sequence). The CDR3 is made up of 20 amino acids. CDR3 residues: CASSPRIGARPSGETGELFF.

The V call is TRBV7-2, the J call TRBJ2-7; without DNA, the TCRdb call of TRBD1 cannot be checked. CDR3 length: 12 residues. The germline CDR1 and CDR2 sequences are SGHTA and FQGNSA. The CDR3 region is CASSPGTGPRYF.

The chain carries TRBV18 and TRBJ1-1; TCRdb returns TRBD1, unconfirmable since there is no DNA. The CDR3 extends over 15 amino acids. Germline V gives CDR1 KGHSH, CDR2 LQKENI. The CDR3 loop is CASSQGQGWDTEAFF.

The chain combines TRBV9 with TRBJ2-2; TCRdb proposes TRBD1, but this gene call is untestable without DNA. Germline values: CDR1 SGDLS, CDR2 YYNGEE. The CDR3 sequence is 14 residues long. CDR3 residues: CASSPDGATGELFF.

The rearrangement uses TRBV6-5 and TRBJ1-5. The V gene's germline CDR1 is MNHEY and CDR2 SVGAGI. The CDR3 totals 17 residues. CDR3 amino acids: CASSYSTGVGGNQPQHF.

The rearrangement links TRBV29-1 to TRBJ2-7; TCRdb proposes TRBD1, but this gene call is untestable without DNA. The germline gives CDR1 SQVTM, CDR2 ANQGSEA. The CDR3 is 13 amino acids. The CDR3 is CSVRDTSSYEQYF.

The chain carries TRBV28 and TRBJ2-2; there is no DNA to check the TCRdb D call of TRBD2. The CDR3 contains 15 residues. The germline V gene has CDR1 MDHEN and CDR2 SYDVKM. The CDR3 loop is CASSSLGIPRSELFF.

This chain joins TRBV12-3 or TRBV12-4 and TRBJ2-7; TCRdb returns TRBD1, unconfirmable since there is no DNA. This CDR3 comprises 18 residues. This CDR3 is CASSSLGQGVIRGYEQYF.

The chain employs TRBV5-1 and TRBJ2-2; lacking DNA, the TRBD1 call made by TCRdb goes unchecked. Germline values: CDR1 SGHRS, CDR2 YFSETQ. The CDR3 totals 15 residues. The chain's CDR3 is CASSWRQGGTGELFF.

This chain uses TRBV15 with TRBJ2-3. There are 12 residues in the CDR3. Germline-derived CDR1 and CDR2 are LNHNV and YYDKDF (reference sequence). The CDR3 reads CATSRETDTQYF.